A single sample gave rise to the 14 T cell receptor beta chains below, sequenced in a study of T-cell reconstitution after alpha-beta-depleted transplantation in children. These receptors are not linked to any known antigen. During its preparation, the TCRbeta library received unique molecular identifiers. Using its own MiXCR run on the PCR reads, TCRdb lists one record per CDR3 protein. The table has some 300,000 distinct CDR3 sequences, almost 8% seen once. Study-wide findings and caveats: After one year, T-cell counts and TCRbeta diversity mostly came from new T cells.

This material consisted of peripheral blood, taken 360 days after TCRalphabeta/CD19-depleted stem cell transplant. The receptor set was obtained from a female patient aged 2-15 years who had a stem cell transplant for Fanconi anemia, so the T cells may come from the graft donor.

The chain employs TRBV7-9 and TRBJ2-5; D might be TRBD1 (6 bases). The CDR3 sequence is 13 residues long. Germline CDR1 is SEHNR and CDR2 is FQNEAQ (reference sequence). V shed 4 bases and J shed 6 bases, with 12 bases lying between them. CDR3 in amino acids: CASSSSGTQTQYF. The DNA of the CDR3 is TGTGCCAGCAGCTCGTCGGGGACACAGACCCAGTACTTC.

This clonotype showed up just once. The final CDR3 position lacks the conserved phenylalanine or tryptophan, pointing to a likely read error. The gene calls are TRBV12-3 or TRBV12-4 and TRBJ1-4; 7 nucleotides agree with TRBD1. This CDR3 contains 15 residues. V lost 0 bases and J lost 4; bases outside the gene matches: 2. CDR3: CASSLARGLNEKLFY. The CDR3 DNA reads as TGTGCCAGCAGTTTAGCAAGGGGGCTTAATGAAAAACTGTTTTAT.

In its sample, this clonotype was seen many times. The chain recombines TRBV2 with TRBJ2-7; a possible D gene is TRBD2 (7 bases). The V gene's germline CDR1 is SNHLY and CDR2 FYNNEI. CDR3 length: 13 residues. V lost 8 bases to trimming and J lost 1 base, with 12 bases between them. The CDR3 reads CASQEGGSYEQYF. As DNA, the CDR3 is TGTGCCAGCCAGGAGGGGGGGTCCTACGAGCAGTACTTC.

Ten or more counts support this clonotype. V gene TRBV28 combines with J gene TRBJ2-7; a possible D gene is TRBD1 (5 bases). Per germline, CDR1 MDHEN and CDR2 SYDVKM. The V end lost 4 bases, the J end lost 5 bases, and 12 bases lay between the germline ends. CDR3 length: 13 residues. The CDR3 loop is CASSSPQENEQYV. The DNA of the CDR3 is TGTGCCAGCAGTTCCCCACAGGAGAACGAGCAGTACGTC.

This chain connects TRBV13 to TRBJ2-5, with 8 bases fitting TRBD1. The V gene end was trimmed by 0 bases and the J gene end by 4 bases; junction bases not matched to a gene: 4. Per germline, CDR1 PRHDT and CDR2 FYEKMQ (reference sequence). The CDR3 runs to 15 residues. Here the CDR3 DNA reads TGTGCCAGCAGCTTAGGACAGGGGGTCGGAGAGACCCAGTACTTC. Encoded protein: CASSLGQGVGETQYF.

This clonotype was counted at least ten times. The chain recombines TRBV20-1 with TRBJ1-1; no clear D gene. This CDR3 contains 13 residues. In germline, CDR1 is DFQATT, CDR2 SNEGSKA (reference sequence). V was pared by 6 bases and J by 2 bases, with 13 bases between. CDR3 in amino acids: CSARPDGNTEAFF. As DNA, the CDR3 is TGCAGTGCCCGGCCGGACGGAAACACTGAAGCTTTCTTT.

There are many counts of this clonotype. This chain's CDR3 is CASSLWTGQYGYTF. The CDR3 DNA reads as TGTGCCAGCAGTCTTTGGACAGGACAGTATGGCTACACCTTC. The rearrangement joins TRBV12-3 or TRBV12-4 to TRBJ1-2, with TRBD1 identical over 7 bases. The CDR3 has 14 amino acids. The V segment lost 5 bases and the J segment 5 bases; nucleotides outside the gene matches: 8.

There are many counts of this clonotype. The J gene is TRBJ1-6, the V gene TRBV5-1; D perhaps matches TRBD1 (6 bases). CDR1 and CDR2 (germline): SGHRS, YFSETQ. Trimming cost V 1 base and J 8 bases, with 16 bases left between them. The CDR3 has 16 amino acids. The CDR3 bases are TGCGCCAGCAGCTTGAATCCCGGACAGACATATTCACCCCTCCACTTT. Protein: CASSLNPGQTYSPLHF.

This clonotype was seen repeatedly, ten times or more. The chain has TRBV30 and TRBJ1-1; possibly TRBD1 for D (5 bases). The CDR3 spans 18 residues. The germline gives CDR1 GTSNPN, CDR2 SVGIG (reference sequence). The V end lost 0 bases, the J end lost 3 bases, and 23 bases lay between the germline ends. CDR3 coding DNA: TGTGCCTGGAGTGTCTCGAACCCCGCGGGGCCCCCGGACACTGAAGCTTTCTTT. Protein sequence: CAWSVSNPAGPPDTEAFF. Filled out from reference TRBV30 and TRBJ1-1, the complete variable domain reads SQTIHQWPATLVQPVGSPLSLECTVEGTSNPNLYWYRQAAGRGLQLLFYSVGIGQISSEVPQNLSASRPQDRQFILSSKKLLLSDSGFYLCAWSVSNPAGPPDTEAFFGQGTRLTVV.

This clonotype was observed at least ten times. The rearrangement joins TRBV7-7 to TRBJ2-3; D is ambiguous. V lost 2 bases to trimming and J lost 2 bases, with 8 bases between them. The CDR3 runs 14 residues. CDR1 and CDR2 from the germline V gene are SSHAT and FNYEAQ (reference sequence). For the CDR3, the DNA is TGTGCCAGCAGCTTATCTCTGTTCACAGATACGCAGTATTTT. It specifies CASSLSLFTDTQYF.

In its sample, this clonotype was seen many times. The genes are TRBV29-1 and TRBJ2-3; weak D call: TRBD2 (6 bases). This CDR3 has 14 residues. Trimming took off 2 bases at V and 0 bases at J, with 9 bases between the two ends. Germline V gene data show CDR1 as SQVTM and CDR2 as ANQGSEA. The CDR3, as DNA: TGCAGCGTTGAAAAGGAGGGAAGCACAGATACGCAGTATTTT. The encoded protein is CSVEKEGSTDTQYF.

Points on this clonotype: A much larger clone differs from this one at a single base, so this may be a read error. The gene calls are TRBV6-5 and TRBJ2-1, with D possibly matching TRBD1 (6 bases). The CDR3 length is 16 residues. Germline loops: CDR1 MNHEY, CDR2 SVGAGI. The CDR3 DNA sequence: TGTGCCAGCAGTTACTCCCCCGGGACATCCTGCAATGAGCAGTTCTTC. Its translation: CASSYSPGTSCNEQFF.

The genes are TRBV18 and TRBJ1-1, with a possible D match to TRBD1 (5 bases). The CDR3 contains 13 residues. Germline V gives CDR1 KGHSH, CDR2 LQKENI. V was cut by 5 bases and J by 2 bases, with 9 bases left in between. CDR3 region: CASSDGQNTEAFF. CDR3 DNA: TGTGCCAGCTCAGACGGACAAAACACTGAAGCTTTCTTT.

The sample holds a few counts of this clonotype. This chain joins TRBV6-2 or TRBV6-3 and TRBJ2-7; no firm D call. V was clipped by 6 bases and J by 5 bases, with 5 bases between them. This CDR3 is 10 amino acids long. CDR1 is MNHEY, CDR2 SVGEGT, per germline. The CDR3 here is CASSRNEQYF. DNA for the CDR3: TGTGCCAGCAGCCGCAACGAGCAGTACTTC.